This paragraph reports one TCR beta chain. The target of this receptor is not known. No base quality information exists; no much larger clone differs at one position. The sample belongs to a study of Graves' ophthalmopathy and Graves' hyperthyroidism listed by TCRdb under 2018. About the full investigation: A patient counted as having stable hyperthyroidism if there was no progression to ophthalmopathy within 18 months of follow-up. The study used signatures of the TCR beta repertoire to tell Graves' ophthalmopathy apart from Graves' hyperthyroidism and to predict which patients would progress to ophthalmopathy. In total, 135 blood samples were TCR-sequenced: approximately 40 ophthalmopathy, roughly 80 hyperthyroidism and some 17 hyperthyroidism-to-ophthalmopathy patients. To explore V-J signatures distinguishing ophthalmopathy from hyperthyroidism, a discovery set of 100 or so patients (about 44 ophthalmopathy, roughly 56 stable hyperthyroidism) was enrolled. The independent validation cohort included about 19 hyperthyroidism patients plus 17 patients who later progressed from hyperthyroidism to ophthalmopathy. In about six hyperthyroidism patients, T-cell repertoires of thyroid tissue and blood were compared. Following sampling, methimazole starting at 30 mg daily was administered to hyperthyroidism patients, and high-dose intravenous methylprednisolone was administered to ophthalmopathy patients.

Patients with hyperthyroidism were aged 18 to 65 years, had been newly diagnosed, and had a disease duration of less than 2 months. Patients with other autoimmune diseases, uncontrolled infections, pregnancy or lactation were excluded. Diagnosis relied on clinical symptoms, serum thyroxine, TRAb, thyroid ultrasound and orbital computed tomography. Trizol reagent was used to extract the total RNA, and its quality was then checked on an Agilent 2100 Bioanalyzer. CDR1 and CDR2 are drawn from the germline V gene: SGHTA, FQGNSA. The CDR3 goes from the cysteine to the phenylalanine over 14 residues. Left in the record is the CDR3 DNA by itself, 42 bases read in frame from the first base. V is pruned by 5 bases and J by 9 bases, leaving 8 bases of the junction without a gene match. Overall study outcomes, separate from this receptor: In cross-validation, the 13-signature model distinguished ophthalmopathy from stable hyperthyroidism with 85% to 90% sensitivity and just under 84% specificity, and in the test set the corresponding values were roughly 80% and 76%. In validation, the model predicted ophthalmopathy progression with roughly 68% sensitivity and 72.22% specificity; approximately 12 predicted patients were CT-confirmed with GO in a median of 6.5 months. No statistical method was used to set the sample size in advance, and the investigators knew which group each participant was assigned to. Most of the expanded thyroid clonotypes with a frequency above 0.001 were also detected in blood, and it was suggested that the thyroid immune response may be reflected by blood repertoires.

For repertoire sequencing, the TCR beta CDR3 regions were amplified from RNA transcripts. HTBI primers and the Qiagen OneStep RT-PCR kit were used in a first-round RT-PCR, which was followed by a second-round multiplex PCR, size selection and purification. Sequencing of the libraries was carried out on an Illumina HiSeq2000 in paired-end mode with 100 bp reads. The paper's data handling went like this. SOAPnuke was used to process the reads, removing any read that contained adapters or uncalled bases, had a mean Phred below 15, or lacked an exact match to the constant primer or identifier. High-quality paired reads were merged with COPE v1.2.5. Each unique nucleotide sequence was defined as a clonotype, and clonotypes were aligned to IMGT TRB V, D and J references with MiTCR v1.1. Analysis was restricted to V-J combinations with a frequency above 0.0001, which covered 99.2% of repertoires. For each V-J combination, a TCR clonal expansion and chaos score was defined as F50 clonal expansion divided by the chaos observed in the TCRdist matrix. Welch's t-statistics and random forest were used to reduce features to more than ten V-J combinations, which were fed into a naive Bayes classifier. Thyroid-blood repertoire similarity was quantified with the Morisita-Horn index. Through fastp at Q25 and MiXCR, TCRdb rebuilt clones from the public reads, retaining in-frame beta chains. For every CDR3 protein sequence, its rows merge into one entry that carries the most common genes and DNA. These V and J calls rely on TCRdb rather than the paper's analysis. For this sample there are approximately 1.2 million distinct CDR3 sequences; less than 45% appear just once. Over 8.5% of the sample lies in the top ten.

The chain couples TRBV7-2 to TRBJ2-7; TRBD2 fits 12 bases in the junction. This TCR came from an adult man with Graves' hyperthyroidism. Sequencing was performed on peripheral blood or thyroid tissue (not recorded which). The CDR3 protein: CASSQLAGGPLQYF. The nucleotide sequence is TGTGCCAGCAGCCAACTAGCGGGAGGCCCGCTGCAGTACTTC.